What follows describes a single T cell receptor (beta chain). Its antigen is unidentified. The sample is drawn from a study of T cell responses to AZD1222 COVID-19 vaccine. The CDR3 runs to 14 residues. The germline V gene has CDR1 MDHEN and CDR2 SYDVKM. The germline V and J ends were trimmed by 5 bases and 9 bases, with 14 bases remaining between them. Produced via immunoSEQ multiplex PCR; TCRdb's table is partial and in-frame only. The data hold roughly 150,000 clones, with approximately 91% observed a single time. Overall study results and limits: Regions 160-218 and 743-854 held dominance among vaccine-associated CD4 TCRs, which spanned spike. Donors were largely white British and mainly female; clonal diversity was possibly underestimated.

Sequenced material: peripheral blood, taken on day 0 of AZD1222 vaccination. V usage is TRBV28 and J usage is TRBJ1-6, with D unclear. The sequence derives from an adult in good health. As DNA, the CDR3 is TGTGCCAGCAGTCCCAGTGGCCTTGTTTCACCCCTCCACTTT. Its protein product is CASSPSGLVSPLHF.